This T cell receptor beta chain stems from a study of T cells in Graves' hyperthyroidism and ophthalmopathy. General study points: Model predictions of ophthalmopathy came a median approximately 6 months before onset.

Amplification of TCR beta CDR3 regions used RNA as the template. The study used the HTBI primer set for a first-round RT-PCR of the TCR CDR3. TCRdb reanalysed the multiplex PCR reads using MiXCR and keeps one entry per CDR3 protein. This sample has around 400,000 distinct CDR3 sequences; roughly 13% occur once, and the top ten carry 9.2%. Deletions cut 6 bases from V and 4 bases from J, with 12 bases between. The CDR3 runs 13 residues. CDR1 is MDHEN, CDR2 SYDVKM, per germline. This clonotype was counted at least ten times. Antigen specificity is unknown. Patients were aged 18 to 65, had disease duration under 2 months, and had newly diagnosed hyperthyroidism. Diagnoses were made from clinical symptoms, serum measures (thyroxine and TRAb), thyroid ultrasound and orbital computed tomography.

The TCR sequence derives from a woman aged 18-35 years with Graves' hyperthyroidism. The chain is built from TRBV28 and TRBJ1-2, with D unclear. Specimen: blood. CDR3 DNA sequence: TGTGCCAGCAGCTTAGAAGGAGCCTATGGCTACACCTTC. This encodes CASSLEGAYGYTF.